Presented here are 18 T cell receptor beta chains from one specimen sequenced in a study of CXCR3-negative and CXCR3-positive naive CD8 T cells. Findings of the study overall: Higher TRB CDR3 hydrophobicity marked CXCR3-positive naive cells relative to CXCR3-negative naive cells.

UMI-labeled 5' RACE yielded the TRB cDNA libraries. Each CDR3 protein gets one entry in TCRdb, which reprocessed the 5' RACE reads and gives no DNA. This table lists roughly 120,000 distinct CDR3 sequences. Their cognate antigens are unknown. The sample comprised naive CXCR3+ CD8+ T cells from blood. Indicated subset: CD45RO-CCR7+CD27+CD95- naive CD8+ T cells expressing CXCR3 (TNR3+). The receptors were gathered from a human donor in good health. Some clones in this sample may be carry-over from other donors' samples.

The chain is built from TRBV11-3 and TRBJ2-5; checking the TCRdb D call of TRBD1 is not possible without DNA. The V gene's germline CDR1 is SGHNT and CDR2 YENEEA. This CDR3 has 14 amino acids. The CDR3 sequence: CASSPSGGAETQYF. The full variable domain, completed using reference TRBV11-3 and TRBJ2-5, is EAGVVQSPRYKIIEKKQPVAFWCNPISGHNTLYWYLQNLGQGPELLIRYENEEAVDDSQLPKDRFSAERLKGVDSTLKIQPAELGDSAVYLCASSPSGGAETQYFGPGTRLLVL.

The V call is TRBV4-2, the J call TRBJ1-1; the D call from TCRdb, TRBD1, cannot be confirmed without DNA. CDR1 and CDR2 (germline): LGHNA, YNFKEQ. The CDR3 is made up of 15 amino acids. Here the CDR3 reads CASSQDWGMNTEAFF.

This chain links TRBV6-2 or TRBV6-3 with TRBJ2-1; TCRdb calls TRBD2, which cannot be checked without DNA. The length of the CDR3 is 17 residues. The germline V gene has CDR1 MNHEY and CDR2 SVGEGT. CDR3 loop: CASSYSPSGGDYNEQFF.

V usage is TRBV29-1 and J usage is TRBJ2-7; TCRdb names TRBD1, which stays unverified in the absence of DNA. CDR1 is SQVTM and CDR2 is ANQGSEA in the germline V gene. CDR3 length: 14 amino acids. The CDR3 reads CSVALRGLSDEQYF.

The chain carries TRBV6-1 and TRBJ2-2; the TCRdb D gene call, TRBD2, has no DNA to confirm it. The CDR3 sequence is 14 residues long. The V gene's germline CDR1 is MNHNS and CDR2 SASEGT. The CDR3 loop reads CASSEGTTGGELFF.

The V and J genes are TRBV29-1 and TRBJ1-2. Germline loops: CDR1 SQVTM, CDR2 ANQGSEA. CDR3 length: 15 amino acids. The CDR3 loop is CSVQGTAGEGYGYTF.

This rearrangement joins TRBV5-5 to TRBJ2-6. This CDR3 contains 15 residues. The germline CDR1 and CDR2 sequences are SGHKS and YYEKEE (reference sequence). The CDR3 protein is CASRLELSGANVLTF.

The chain links TRBV10-3 to TRBJ1-2; the D call of TRBD1 rests on TCRdb alone, since no DNA is present to check it. CDR1 is ENHRY, CDR2 SYGVKD, per germline. The CDR3 is 15 residues long. This CDR3 reads CAISEREQGDYGYTF.

The chain employs TRBV3-1 and TRBJ2-5; TCRdb proposes TRBD1, but this gene call is untestable without DNA. This CDR3 has 16 amino acids. Germline CDR1 and CDR2: LGHDT and YNNKEL (reference sequence). CDR3 sequence: CASSQGGQGPPETQYF.

This chain uses TRBV12-3 or TRBV12-4 with TRBJ1-3. The CDR3 totals 15 residues. The CDR3 loop reads CASSSGRPSGNTIYF.

The chain has TRBV29-1 and TRBJ2-1. CDR1 is SQVTM and CDR2 is ANQGSEA in the germline V gene. The CDR3 is 12 residues long. This chain's CDR3 is CSVFGAYNEQFF.

The chain recombines TRBV6-1 with TRBJ1-1; TCRdb lists TRBD1, though no DNA is available to test this call. CDR3 length: 15 amino acids. Germline loops: CDR1 MNHNS, CDR2 SASEGT. The CDR3 reads CASSPYRGGGTEAFF.

V usage is TRBV6-2 or TRBV6-3 and J usage is TRBJ1-5; TCRdb outputs TRBD1, but without DNA this stays unchecked. The germline V gene has CDR1 MNHEY and CDR2 SVGEGT. The CDR3 totals 15 residues. The CDR3 is CASSPPAASNQPQHF.

The V and J genes are TRBV7-9 and TRBJ1-2; the TRBD1 assignment by TCRdb is unverifiable without DNA. The V gene's germline CDR1 is SEHNR and CDR2 FQNEAQ (reference sequence). This CDR3 has 14 residues. The CDR3 loop is CASSPGTETRGYTF.

The V gene is TRBV7-3, the J gene TRBJ1-1; TCRdb reports TRBD1, a call that lacks DNA to check it against. CDR3 length: 13 residues. Per the germline V gene, CDR1 is SGHTA and CDR2 is FQGTGA. This chain's CDR3 is CASRPSGSTEAFF. Complete variable domain (other parts from reference TRBV7-3 and TRBJ1-1): GAGVSQTPSNKVTEKGKYVELRCDPISGHTALYWYRQSLGQGPEFLIYFQGTGAADDSGLPNDRFFAVRPEGSVSTLKIQRTERGDSAVYLCASRPSGSTEAFFGQGTRLTVV.

The rearrangement joins TRBV6-2 or TRBV6-3 to TRBJ2-1; TCRdb gives TRBD1 as the D gene, but with no DNA this cannot be confirmed. Per germline, CDR1 MNHEY and CDR2 SVGEGT. CDR3 length: 18 amino acids. This CDR3 is CASSYDWLGRGPYNEQFF.

The chain is built from TRBV21-1 and TRBJ2-7; TCRdb picks TRBD1, but there is no DNA to check that call. TRBV21-1 is a known pseudogene. There are 18 residues in the CDR3. The CDR3: CASSNGPGHANPYYEQYF.

The V and J genes are TRBV28 and TRBJ2-3. There are 14 residues in the CDR3. Per germline, CDR1 MDHEN and CDR2 SYDVKM. The CDR3 sequence is CASSLRIRSDTQYF. The full variable domain, with the rest looked up from reference TRBV28 and TRBJ2-3, is DVKVTQSSRYLVKRTGEKVFLECVQDMDHENMFWYRQDPGLGLRLIYFSYDVKMKEKGDIPEGYSVSREKKERFSLILESASTNQTSMYLCASSLRIRSDTQYFGPGTRLTVL.